The 8 T cell receptor beta chains below come from one sample, sequenced in a study of blood T cell repertoires in COVID-19. Using immunoSEQ multiplex PCR, the repertoire was profiled, and TCRdb retains in-frame clones only, with some absent. This sample has approximately 180,000 clones, with roughly nine tenths found just once. Sequencing was done on a sample of peripheral blood. These receptors came from a man aged 55 to 70 with active or convalescent COVID-19.

V gene TRBV19 combines with J gene TRBJ1-5; the D gene is possibly TRBD1 (5 bases). The germline V gene encodes CDR1 LNHDA and CDR2 SQIVND (reference sequence). Trimming removed 10 bases from V and 4 bases from J, with 23 bases in between. CDR3 size: 16 residues. The CDR3 spells CATHQGTHVLNQPQHF. The CDR3 bases are TGTGCCACCCACCAGGGAACCCACGTTCTAAATCAGCCCCAGCATTTT. The full variable domain, in which reference TRBV19 and TRBJ1-5 provide the parts outside the CDR3, is DGGITQSPKYLFRKEGQNVTLSCEQNLNHDAMYWYRQDPGQGLRLIYYSQIVNDFQKGDIAEGYSVSREKKESFPLTVTSAQKNPTAFYLCATHQGTHVLNQPQHFGDGTRLSIL.

The V call is TRBV7-9, the J call TRBJ1-4; D is unresolved. The V end lost 5 bases, the J end lost 8 bases, and 12 bases lay between the germline ends. Germline CDR1 is SEHNR and CDR2 is FQNEAQ (reference sequence). The CDR3 has 13 amino acids. The CDR3 nucleotides are TGTGCCAGCAGCCGTTTGGTCGGGGAAAAACTGTTTTTT. Protein sequence: CASSRLVGEKLFF.

This chain links TRBV24-1 with TRBJ2-2; D gene uncertain. CDR3 length: 15 amino acids. Trimming took 5 bases from V and 0 from J, leaving 9 bases between them. From germline, CDR1 is KGHDR and CDR2 SFDVKD. DNA for the CDR3: TGTGCCACCAGTGGGGCAGCTCCGAACACCGGGGAGCTGTTTTTT. It encodes CATSGAAPNTGELFF.

The rearrangement links TRBV5-6 to TRBJ2-1, with 9 bases fitting TRBD2. Germline V gene sequence: CDR1 SGHDT, CDR2 YYEEEE. The V and J ends lost 2 bases and 3 bases, in that order; junction bases with no gene match: 3. This CDR3 is built from 15 residues. DNA for the CDR3: TGTGCCAGCAGCTTTTGGACTAGCGACTACAATGAGCAGTTCTTC. Amino acids: CASSFWTSDYNEQFF.

The rearrangement uses TRBV9 and TRBJ2-5; D may be TRBD2 (5 bases). The length of the CDR3 is 14 residues. CDR1 and CDR2 (germline): SGDLS, YYNGEE. The ends were cut back, 4 bases at V and 5 bases at J, with 15 bases in the middle. The CDR3 sequence is CASSYGSQTETQYF. As DNA, the CDR3 is TGTGCCAGCAGCTATGGGAGTCAGACGGAGACCCAGTACTTC.

In its sample, this clone was seen once. This chain links TRBV2 with TRBJ2-3; 10 bases match TRBD2. The CDR3 runs to 17 residues. Germline CDR1 reads SNHLY; CDR2 reads FYNNEI. V was clipped by 4 bases and J by 4 bases; unmatched bases: 11. For the CDR3, the DNA is TGTGCCAGCAGTGGTGTAAGCGGGGGGGCACGCGCAGATACGCAGTATTTT. Translating gives CASSGVSGGARADTQYF.

V usage is TRBV5-8 and J usage is TRBJ2-6, with D possibly being TRBD2 (6 bases). Per the germline V gene, CDR1 is SGHTS and CDR2 is YDEGEE. The CDR3 has 20 residues. V lost 1 base and J lost 0, with 20 bases in between. CDR3 region: CASSLWGRWGESSGANVLTF. As DNA, the CDR3 is TGTGCCAGCAGCTTGTGGGGAAGGTGGGGGGAAAGCTCTGGGGCCAACGTCCTGACTTTC.

This clone was detected only a few times. The V call is TRBV19, the J call TRBJ1-2, with D possibly TRBD1 on 5 matching bases. The CDR3 extends over 17 amino acids. Germline V gene lookup returns CDR1 LNHDA and CDR2 SQIVND (reference sequence). The V and J ends lost 1 base and 2 bases respectively, with 17 bases between them. The CDR3 sequence is CASSIAPAGLSNYGYTF. The DNA of the CDR3 is TGTGCCAGTAGTATAGCCCCTGCAGGGCTCTCGAACTATGGCTACACCTTC. Using reference TRBV19 and TRBJ1-2 for the parts outside the CDR3, the full variable domain is DGGITQSPKYLFRKEGQNVTLSCEQNLNHDAMYWYRQDPGQGLRLIYYSQIVNDFQKGDIAEGYSVSREKKESFPLTVTSAQKNPTAFYLCASSIAPAGLSNYGYTFGSGTRLTVV.